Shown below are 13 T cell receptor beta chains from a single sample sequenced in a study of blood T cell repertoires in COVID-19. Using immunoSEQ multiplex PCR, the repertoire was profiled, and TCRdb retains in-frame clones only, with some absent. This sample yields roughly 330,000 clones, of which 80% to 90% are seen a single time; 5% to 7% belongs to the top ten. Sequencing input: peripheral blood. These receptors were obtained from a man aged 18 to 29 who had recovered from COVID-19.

CDR3 sequence: CASSEGSQGVTDTQYF. CDR3 DNA sequence: TGTGCCAGCAGTGAAGGGTCACAGGGGGTCACAGATACGCAGTATTTT. J is TRBJ2-3 and V is TRBV2, with 8 bases lining up with TRBD1. Germline V gene data show CDR1 as SNHLY and CDR2 as FYNNEI. This CDR3 contains 16 residues. V dropped 1 base and J dropped 2; count of bases not matched to a gene: 5.

The CDR3 spells CASSSGGNYEQYF. CDR3 sequence (DNA): TGTGCCAGCAGCTCGGGGGGGAACTACGAGCAGTACTTC. The chain uses TRBV7-3 and TRBJ2-7; TRBD2 matches at 8 bases. The CDR3 has 13 amino acids. With V trimmed by 4 bases and J by 3 bases, 2 bases remained unmatched. Germline V gene sequence: CDR1 SGHTA, CDR2 FQGTGA.

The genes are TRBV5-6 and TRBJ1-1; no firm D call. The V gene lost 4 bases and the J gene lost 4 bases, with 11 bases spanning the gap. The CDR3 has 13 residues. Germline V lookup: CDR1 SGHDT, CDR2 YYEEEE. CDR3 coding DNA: TGTGCCAGCAGCGTCCAGTGGAGCACTGAAGCTTTCTTT. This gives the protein CASSVQWSTEAFF.

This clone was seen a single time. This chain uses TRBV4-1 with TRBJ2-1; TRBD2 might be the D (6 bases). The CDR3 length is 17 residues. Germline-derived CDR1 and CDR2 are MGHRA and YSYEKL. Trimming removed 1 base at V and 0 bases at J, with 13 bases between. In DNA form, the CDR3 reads TGCGCCAGCAGCCAAGCGGGGGTGGATACCTCCTACAATGAGCAGTTCTTC. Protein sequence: CASSQAGVDTSYNEQFF.

For the CDR3, the DNA is TGTGCCAGCAGCTTACCGCAGGGGACGAACACCGGGGAGCTGTTTTTT. This codes for CASSLPQGTNTGELFF. This chain joins TRBV5-6 and TRBJ2-2; possibly TRBD1 for D (6 bases). Germline values: CDR1 SGHDT, CDR2 YYEEEE. Deletions cut 2 bases from V and 0 bases from J, with 11 bases between. The CDR3 covers 16 residues.

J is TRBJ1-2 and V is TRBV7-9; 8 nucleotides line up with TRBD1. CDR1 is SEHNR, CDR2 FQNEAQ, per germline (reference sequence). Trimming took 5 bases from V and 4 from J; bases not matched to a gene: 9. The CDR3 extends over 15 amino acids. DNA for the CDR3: TGTGCCAGCAGCCCGACAGGGGACCCCCTCTATGGCTACACCTTC. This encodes CASSPTGDPLYGYTF.

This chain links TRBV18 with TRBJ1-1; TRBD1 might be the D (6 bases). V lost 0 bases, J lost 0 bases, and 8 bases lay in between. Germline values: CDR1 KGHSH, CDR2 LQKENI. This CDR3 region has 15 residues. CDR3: CASSPPTGLNTEAFF. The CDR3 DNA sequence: TGTGCCAGCTCACCACCGACAGGATTGAACACTGAAGCTTTCTTT.

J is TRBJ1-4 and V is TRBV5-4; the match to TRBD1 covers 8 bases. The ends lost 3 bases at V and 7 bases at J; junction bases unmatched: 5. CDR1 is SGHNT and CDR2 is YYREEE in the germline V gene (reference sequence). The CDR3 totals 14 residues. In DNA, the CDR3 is TGTGCCAGCAGCTACGGACAGGGTAGTGAAAAACTGTTTTTT. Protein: CASSYGQGSEKLFF.

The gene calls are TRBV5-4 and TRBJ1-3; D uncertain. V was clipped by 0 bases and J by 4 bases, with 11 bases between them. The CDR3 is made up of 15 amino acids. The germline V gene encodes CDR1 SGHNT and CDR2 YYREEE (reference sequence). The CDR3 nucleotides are TGTGCCAGCAGCTTGGCCGGGTCTTTAGGAAACACCATATATTTT. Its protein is CASSLAGSLGNTIYF.

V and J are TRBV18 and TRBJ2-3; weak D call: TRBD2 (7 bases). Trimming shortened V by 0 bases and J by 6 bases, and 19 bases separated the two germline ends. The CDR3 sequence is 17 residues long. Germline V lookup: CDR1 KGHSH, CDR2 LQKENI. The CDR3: CASSPPGKGGAGDTQYF. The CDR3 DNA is TGTGCCAGCTCACCACCAGGAAAAGGGGGGGCCGGGGATACGCAGTATTTT.

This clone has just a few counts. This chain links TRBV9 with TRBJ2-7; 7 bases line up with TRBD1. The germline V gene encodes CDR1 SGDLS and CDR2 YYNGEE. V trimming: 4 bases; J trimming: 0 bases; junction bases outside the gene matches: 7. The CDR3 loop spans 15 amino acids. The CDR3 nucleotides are TGTGCCAGCAGCTATACAGGGGTCTCCTCCTACGAGCAGTACTTC. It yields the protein CASSYTGVSSYEQYF.

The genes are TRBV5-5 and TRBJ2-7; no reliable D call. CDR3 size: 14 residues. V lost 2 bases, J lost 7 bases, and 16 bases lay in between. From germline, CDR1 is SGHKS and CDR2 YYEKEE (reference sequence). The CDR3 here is CASSFEPGPIEQYF. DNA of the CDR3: TGTGCCAGCAGCTTTGAGCCCGGTCCCATAGAGCAGTACTTC.

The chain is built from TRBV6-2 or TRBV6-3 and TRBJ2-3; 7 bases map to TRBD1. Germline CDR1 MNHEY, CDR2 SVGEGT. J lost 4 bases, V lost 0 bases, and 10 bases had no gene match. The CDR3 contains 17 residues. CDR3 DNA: TGTGCCAGCAGTTACTCGACGAGGACAGGTTCCCCAGATACGCAGTATTTT. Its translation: CASSYSTRTGSPDTQYF.